The entry that follows covers one T cell receptor beta chain sequence. Sequencing used immunoSEQ multiplex PCR; TCRdb keeps in-frame clones, though not all of them. The data contain fewer than 350,000 clones, approximately 91% of them seen just once; the ten biggest clones take up about 2.3%. This entry comes from a study of blood T cell repertoires in COVID-19. Study-wide context: The study drew acute and convalescent COVID-19 samples from the United States, Italy and Spain.

V shed 2 bases and J shed 2 bases, with 10 bases lying between them. The V gene's germline CDR1 is SGDLS and CDR2 YYNGEE. The CDR3 has 14 amino acids. Participant age was roughly 18 to 90 years, and participants resided in around 24 US areas. Participants were placed into cohorts based on the clinical history they reported. The chain employs TRBV9 and TRBJ1-1; D uncertain. What was sequenced was PBMCs or T cells enriched from blood (not recorded which). The TCR sequence derives from a woman between 40 and 50 years old with acute COVID-19. The CDR3, as DNA: TGTGCCAGCAGCGTTTCATGGAGTAACACTGAAGCTTTCTTT. Translation: CASSVSWSNTEAFF.